The clone carrying this T cell receptor (beta chain) was seen a few times. Its antigen is still unknown. This record belongs to a study of naive and memory T cell subsets. The study, taken as a whole, reports: Possibly reflecting memory cells re-expressing CD45RA, a few larger clonotypes occurred in naive repertoires, especially CD8.

An equimolar mix of two oligonucleotides served as the beta constant-region primer for TRBC1 and TRBC2. The ligated cDNA underwent four PCR rounds using SP2 and nested alpha and beta constant-region primers. A 12-nucleotide UMI and the SP2 primer were added to the cDNA 3' end by oligonucleotide ligation. One entry per CDR3 protein results from TCRdb running MiXCR on the UMI-ligation and nested PCR reads. The data contain over 110,000 distinct CDR3 sequences, approximately 21% of them singletons. The CDR3 extends over 16 amino acids. Germline V gene sequence: CDR1 SNHLY, CDR2 FYNNEI. The ends lost 6 bases at V and 3 bases at J; junction bases unmatched: 10.

The material sequenced was naive CD8+ T cells from blood. J is TRBJ1-5 and V is TRBV2; 8 nucleotides agree with TRBD1. The source of this sequence is a human donor in good health. Written as DNA, the CDR3 is TGTGCCAGCAGGGATCAGGGGGCGAGGTCCAATCAGCCCCAGCATTTT. This gives the protein CASRDQGARSNQPQHF.